Following are 17 T cell receptor beta chains from one sample sequenced in a study of shared clonotypes between healthy human individuals. Assay: immunoSEQ multiplex PCR; the TCRdb copy retains only in-frame clones and omits some. Seen here are roughly 1,100,000 clones, approximately 70% observed once, and the top ten hold about 1.5%. The material sequenced was memory CD4+ T cells sorted from blood. As to subset: CD45RA-negative fraction. The receptors stem from a man between 18 and 29 years old in good health.

This clone has a count of ten or more. The sample contains more than one DNA sequence encoding this CDR3. The V call is TRBV7-2, the J call TRBJ1-2; TRBD1 is a possible D gene (5 bases). V lost 1 base and J 0 bases, leaving 12 bases between the germline ends. Germline CDR1 and CDR2: SGHTA and FQGNSA. The CDR3 contains 16 residues. The CDR3 reads CASSLGVGGSNYGYTF. The DNA of the CDR3 is TGTGCCAGCAGCTTAGGAGTGGGGGGGTCTAACTATGGCTACACCTTC. Combining the CDR3 with reference TRBV7-2 and TRBJ1-2 gives the whole variable domain GAGVSQSPSNKVTEKGKDVELRCDPISGHTALYWYRQSLGQGLEFLIYFQGNSAPDKSGLPSDRFSAERTGGSVSTLTIQRTQQEDSAVYLCASSLGVGGSNYGYTFGSGTRLTVV.

Notes on this clone: In the same sample, other DNA sequences code for this CDR3. The genes are TRBV5-4 and TRBJ2-3; possibly TRBD1 or TRBD2 for D (5 bases each). Trimming shortened V by 5 bases and J by 0 bases, and 13 bases separated the two germline ends. Looked up from germline, CDR1 is SGHNT and CDR2 is YYREEE (reference sequence). The CDR3 consists of 15 residues. The CDR3 region is CASSPGGGSTDTQYF. DNA of the CDR3: TGTGCCAGCAGTCCTGGTGGGGGAAGCACAGATACGCAGTATTTT.

The genes are TRBV19 and TRBJ1-4; 7 nucleotides match TRBD1. Losses at the gene ends were 2 bases for V and 2 bases for J; bases not matched to a gene: 5. Germline CDR1 LNHDA, CDR2 SQIVND (reference sequence). The CDR3 sequence is 16 residues long. The CDR3 sequence: CASSIPRGGTNEKLFF. DNA of the CDR3: TGTGCCAGTAGTATACCCAGAGGGGGCACTAATGAAAAACTGTTTTTT.

This chain connects TRBV30 to TRBJ2-3, with D possibly being TRBD2 (5 bases). Trimming took 0 bases from V and 4 from J, leaving 17 bases between them. Germline CDR1 is GTSNPN and CDR2 is SVGIG (reference sequence). The CDR3 has 16 amino acids. The CDR3 DNA follows: TGTGCCTGGAGTGTAGGTGGACTCGGTAGCGCAGATACGCAGTATTTT. Translated, it gives CAWSVGGLGSADTQYF.

For this clone: At one end the junction does not follow the germline gene, possibly because of a read error. The CDR3 region is CASSQPLDF. The CDR3 DNA is TGTGCCAGCAGTCAGCCGCTTGACTTC. The chain is built from TRBV6-4 and TRBJ2-5; D unclear. The CDR3 totals 9 residues. In germline, CDR1 is MRHNA, CDR2 SNTAGT.

As concerns this clone: Different DNA sequences within this sample yield the same CDR3. The chain uses TRBV6-6 and TRBJ1-2; TRBD1 matches at 12 bases. V gave up 4 bases and J gave up 6 bases; unmatched junction bases: 6. CDR1 and CDR2 (germline): MNHNY, SVGAGI (reference sequence). The CDR3 is made up of 15 amino acids. CDR3 sequence: CASSSPGQGAHGYTF. DNA of the CDR3: TGTGCCAGCAGTTCGCCGGGACAGGGGGCACATGGCTACACCTTC.

In its sample, this clone was seen a few times. The rearrangement uses TRBV29-1 and TRBJ1-3, with 7 positions matching TRBD1. The CDR3 extends over 15 amino acids. V shed 6 bases, J shed 0 bases, and the junction held 8 bases outside the gene matches. Germline-derived CDR1 and CDR2 are SQVTM and ANQGSEA. CDR3 amino acids: CSVDPTGLSGNTIYF. The DNA for the CDR3 is TGCAGCGTGGACCCGACAGGGCTCTCTGGAAACACCATATATTTT.

This chain joins TRBV5-4 and TRBJ2-3; TRBD1 or TRBD2 may be the D gene (6 bases each). Trimming left V 1 base short and J 6 bases short, with 12 bases between. The CDR3 runs 14 residues. Germline CDR1 and CDR2: SGHNT and YYREEE (reference sequence). CDR3 bases: TGTGCCAGCAGCTTGAAAGGGGGAGGTGATACGCAGTATTTT. Its protein product is CASSLKGGGDTQYF.

V and J are TRBV4-3 and TRBJ2-3, with a weak D call TRBD2 (5 bases). The CDR3 totals 14 residues. From germline, CDR1 is LGHNA and CDR2 YSLEER. V gave up 4 bases and J gave up 2 bases, with 10 bases separating them. The CDR3 sequence is CASSLGGFTDTQYF. The CDR3 DNA reads TGCGCCAGCAGCCTAGGAGGATTCACAGATACGCAGTATTTT.

The chain links TRBV30 to TRBJ1-2, with 7 nucleotides matching TRBD1. Per the germline V gene, CDR1 is GTSNPN and CDR2 is SVGIG (reference sequence). Trimming took 4 bases from V and 8 from J; bases not matched to a gene: 7. The CDR3 totals 12 residues. The CDR3 DNA reads TGTGCCTGGATCACGACAGGGAGAGGCTACACCTTC. Its translation: CAWITTGRGYTF.

Details on this clone: Different DNA sequences within this sample yield the same CDR3. J is TRBJ1-3 and V is TRBV27; the D gene is possibly TRBD1 (5 bases). Between the trimmed V and J ends, which lost 6 bases and 2 bases, there was a span of 8 bases. This CDR3 has 13 residues. Germline CDR1 and CDR2: MNHEY and SMNVEV (reference sequence). CDR3 coding DNA: TGTGCCAGCAGCCTCAGGGCTGGAAACACCATATATTTT. Protein product: CASSLRAGNTIYF.

This sequence joins TRBV28 and TRBJ2-7; 9 bases agree with TRBD1. V lost 5 bases to trimming and J lost 6 bases; unmatched junction nucleotides: 11. The CDR3 runs to 15 residues. Germline V lookup: CDR1 MDHEN, CDR2 SYDVKM. CDR3 residues: CASSAPGTGSREQYF. As DNA, the CDR3 is TGTGCCAGCAGTGCCCCGGGGACAGGGTCCCGCGAGCAGTACTTC. The full variable domain, completed using reference TRBV28 and TRBJ2-7, is DVKVTQSSRYLVKRTGEKVFLECVQDMDHENMFWYRQDPGLGLRLIYFSYDVKMKEKGDIPEGYSVSREKKERFSLILESASTNQTSMYLCASSAPGTGSREQYFGPGTRLTVT.

The table lists this clone with a few counts. V gene TRBV13 combines with J gene TRBJ2-2; D not certain. The CDR3 has 14 residues. In germline, CDR1 is PRHDT, CDR2 FYEKMQ (reference sequence). Trimming left V 5 bases short and J 8 bases short, with 15 bases between. In DNA, the CDR3 is TGTGCCAGCAGCCCTCTGGCTAGTCAGGGGGAGCTGTTTTTT. It encodes CASSPLASQGELFF.

The gene calls are TRBV6-1 and TRBJ2-5; 8 bases map to TRBD2. The CDR3 is 15 residues long. The V gene end was trimmed by 7 bases and the J gene end by 4 bases; junction bases not matched to a gene: 11. Germline V CDR1 and CDR2: MNHNS, SASEGT. CDR3 bases: TGTGCCAGCATCCGGGGGGGTTCCCTGGGAGAGACCCAGTACTTC. This gives the protein CASIRGGSLGETQYF.

The chain carries TRBV5-1 and TRBJ2-1; the match to TRBD2 covers 10 bases. Germline CDR1 and CDR2: SGHRS and YFSETQ. The CDR3 runs 16 residues. V dropped 0 bases and J dropped 5; count of bases not matched to a gene: 5. The CDR3 reads CASSLGALAGDNEQFF. The CDR3 DNA reads as TGCGCCAGCAGCTTGGGGGCCCTAGCGGGGGACAATGAGCAGTTCTTC.

The CDR3 sequence is CASSKGQGGTNEKLFF. The DNA for the CDR3 is TGCGCCAGCAGCAAAGGACAGGGCGGCACTAATGAAAAACTGTTTTTT. This rearrangement joins TRBV5-1 to TRBJ1-4; 8 positions agree with TRBD1. The CDR3 has 16 residues. Germline V lookup: CDR1 SGHRS, CDR2 YFSETQ. Trimming took 4 bases from V and 2 from J; bases not matched to a gene: 7.

This clone has only one observation. The V call is TRBV19, the J call TRBJ2-4, with a weak D call TRBD2 (5 bases). CDR3 size: 15 residues. V gave up 4 bases and J gave up 3 bases, with 13 bases separating them. Germline CDR1 LNHDA, CDR2 SQIVND (reference sequence). This CDR3 is CASSSLRGIKNIQYF. DNA for the CDR3: TGTGCCAGTAGTAGCCTCCGGGGTATCAAAAACATTCAGTACTTC. Combining the CDR3 with reference TRBV19 and TRBJ2-4 gives the whole variable domain DGGITQSPKYLFRKEGQNVTLSCEQNLNHDAMYWYRQDPGQGLRLIYYSQIVNDFQKGDIAEGYSVSREKKESFPLTVTSAQKNPTAFYLCASSSLRGIKNIQYFGAGTRLSVL.